The clone carrying this T cell receptor beta chain was recorded at least ten times. Its specificity is unknown. Diagnoses were established from clinical symptoms, serum thyroxine, TRAb, thyroid ultrasound and orbital computed tomography. The source of the PBMCs was 9.5 to 10 ml of fresh peripheral blood. V was trimmed by 0 bases and J by 0 bases, leaving 12 bases between them. This CDR3 spans 17 amino acids. Germline CDR1 is MGHRA and CDR2 is YSYEKL. Amplifying from RNA transcripts, the study obtained TCR beta CDR3 regions. Amplification began with first-round RT-PCR using HTBI primers, then second-round multiplex PCR was performed. TCRdb independently ran MiXCR on the multiplex PCR reads; one entry per CDR3 protein. The table shows approximately 41,000 distinct CDR3 sequences, with around 52% occurring only once. The data belong to a study of Graves' ophthalmopathy and Graves' hyperthyroidism. Overall study results and limits: Also, most clonotypes expanded in the thyroid above 0.001 frequency appeared in blood. A 13-signature model separated ophthalmopathy from stable hyperthyroidism, just under 90% sensitivity, around 81% specificity.

The V call is TRBV4-1, the J call TRBJ1-3; D unresolved. The TCR comes from an adult man with Graves' ophthalmopathy. The sample taken for sequencing was peripheral blood. The CDR3 DNA reads TGCGCCAGCAGCCAAGAAGTTCAATCTCTCTCTGGAAACACCATATATTTT. Translating it yields CASSQEVQSLSGNTIYF.